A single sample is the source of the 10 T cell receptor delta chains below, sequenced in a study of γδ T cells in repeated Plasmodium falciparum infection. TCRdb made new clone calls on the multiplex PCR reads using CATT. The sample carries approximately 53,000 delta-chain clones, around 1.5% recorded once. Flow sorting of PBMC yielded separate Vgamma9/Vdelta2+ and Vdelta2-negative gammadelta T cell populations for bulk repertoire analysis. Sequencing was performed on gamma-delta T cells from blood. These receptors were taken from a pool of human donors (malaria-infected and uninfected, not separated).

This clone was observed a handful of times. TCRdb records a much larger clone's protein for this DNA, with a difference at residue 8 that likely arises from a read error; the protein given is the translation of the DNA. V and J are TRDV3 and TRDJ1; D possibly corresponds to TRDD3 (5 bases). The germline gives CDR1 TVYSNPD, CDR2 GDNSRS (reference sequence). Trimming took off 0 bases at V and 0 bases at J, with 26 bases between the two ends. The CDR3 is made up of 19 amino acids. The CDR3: CAFSTRVRDGRLYTDKLIF. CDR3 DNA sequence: TGTGCCTTTAGTACCCGCGTACGGGATGGGAGATTATACACCGATAAACTCATCTTT. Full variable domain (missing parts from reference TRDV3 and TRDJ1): CDKVTQSSPDQTVASGSEVVLLCTYDTVYSNPDLFWYRIRPDYSFQFVFYGDNSRSEGADFTQGRFSVKHILTQKAFHLVISPVRTEDSATYYCAFSTRVRDGRLYTDKLIFGKGTRVTVEP.

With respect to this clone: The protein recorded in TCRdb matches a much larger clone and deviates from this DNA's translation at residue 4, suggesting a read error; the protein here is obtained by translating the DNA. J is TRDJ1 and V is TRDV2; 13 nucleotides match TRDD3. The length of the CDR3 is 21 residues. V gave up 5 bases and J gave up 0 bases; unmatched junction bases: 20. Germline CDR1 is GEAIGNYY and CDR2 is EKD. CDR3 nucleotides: TGTGCCTGTGGCATCAAGAACTGGGGGATACGCCCCTCCGTTTACACCGATAAACTCATCTTT. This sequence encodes CACGIKNWGIRPSVYTDKLIF.

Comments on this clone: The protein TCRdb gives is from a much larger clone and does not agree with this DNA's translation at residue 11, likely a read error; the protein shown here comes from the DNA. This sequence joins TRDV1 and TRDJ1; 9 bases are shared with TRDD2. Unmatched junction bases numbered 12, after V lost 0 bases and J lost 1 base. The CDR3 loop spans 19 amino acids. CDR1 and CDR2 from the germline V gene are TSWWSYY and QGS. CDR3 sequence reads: CALGELAFLPQPRTDKLIF. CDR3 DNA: TGTGCTCTTGGGGAACTCGCCTTCCTACCGCAGCCTCGCACCGATAAACTCATCTTT.

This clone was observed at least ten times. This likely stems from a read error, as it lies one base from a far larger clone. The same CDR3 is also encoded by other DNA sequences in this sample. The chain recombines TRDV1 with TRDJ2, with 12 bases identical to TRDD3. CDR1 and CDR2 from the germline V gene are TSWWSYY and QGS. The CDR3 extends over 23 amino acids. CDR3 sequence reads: CALGAFKPTLGDTPPLLTAQLFF. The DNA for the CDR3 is TGTGCTCTTGGGGCCTTCAAACCTACACTGGGGGATACCCCTCCCCTCCTAACAGCACAGCTCTTCTTT.

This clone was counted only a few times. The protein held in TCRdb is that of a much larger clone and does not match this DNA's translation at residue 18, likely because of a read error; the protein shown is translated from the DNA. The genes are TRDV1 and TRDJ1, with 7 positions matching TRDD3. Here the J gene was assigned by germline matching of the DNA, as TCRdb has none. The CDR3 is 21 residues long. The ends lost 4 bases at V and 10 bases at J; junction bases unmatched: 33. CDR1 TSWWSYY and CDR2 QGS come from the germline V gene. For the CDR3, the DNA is TGTGCTCTTGGGGTGGATCCTAGGCAGGGGGATCGTTCAAGCACCGGCTATAGACTCATCTTT. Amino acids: CALGVDPRQGDRSSTGYRLIF.

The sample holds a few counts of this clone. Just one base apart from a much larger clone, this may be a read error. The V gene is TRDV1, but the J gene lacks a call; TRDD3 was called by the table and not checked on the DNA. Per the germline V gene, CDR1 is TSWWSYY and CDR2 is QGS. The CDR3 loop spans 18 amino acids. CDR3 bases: TGTGCTCTTGGGCCTGGGGGATACCTCGTTGAGTACACCGATAAGCTCATCTTT. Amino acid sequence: CALGPGGYLVEYTDKLIF.

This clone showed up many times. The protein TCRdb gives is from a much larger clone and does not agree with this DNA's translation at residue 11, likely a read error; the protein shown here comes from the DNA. CDR3 bases: TGTGCTCTTGGCCCTTACTCCCGGGGGAACCCGCGTCCCACCGATAAACTCATCTTT. Protein sequence: CALGPYSRGNPRPTDKLIF. This chain connects TRDV1 to TRDJ1, with D perhaps TRDD3 (6 bases). Here the J gene came from matching the DNA to germline, since TCRdb omits it. CDR3 size: 19 residues. From germline, CDR1 is TSWWSYY and CDR2 QGS. The ends were cut back, 6 bases at V and 1 base at J, with 27 bases in the middle.

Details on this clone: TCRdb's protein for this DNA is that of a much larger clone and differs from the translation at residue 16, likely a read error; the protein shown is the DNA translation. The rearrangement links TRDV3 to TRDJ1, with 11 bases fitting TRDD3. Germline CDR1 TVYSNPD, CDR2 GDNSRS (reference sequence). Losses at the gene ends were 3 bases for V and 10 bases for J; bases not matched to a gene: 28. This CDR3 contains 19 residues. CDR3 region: CAFQWPPNLLGDSRNRLIF. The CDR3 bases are TGTGCCTTCCAGTGGCCTCCTAATCTACTGGGGGATAGCAGAAATAGACTCATCTTT.

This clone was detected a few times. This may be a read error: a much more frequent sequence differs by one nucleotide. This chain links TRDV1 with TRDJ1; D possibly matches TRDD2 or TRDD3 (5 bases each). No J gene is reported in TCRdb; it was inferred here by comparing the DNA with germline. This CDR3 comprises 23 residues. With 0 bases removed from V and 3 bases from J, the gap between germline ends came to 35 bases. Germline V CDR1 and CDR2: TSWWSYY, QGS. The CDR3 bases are TGTGCTCTTGGGGAACTCATCAGGCCCTACCAATTTTTGCTACTAGGGGAGTCCGATAAACTCATCTTT. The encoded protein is CALGELIRPYQFLLLGESDKLIF.

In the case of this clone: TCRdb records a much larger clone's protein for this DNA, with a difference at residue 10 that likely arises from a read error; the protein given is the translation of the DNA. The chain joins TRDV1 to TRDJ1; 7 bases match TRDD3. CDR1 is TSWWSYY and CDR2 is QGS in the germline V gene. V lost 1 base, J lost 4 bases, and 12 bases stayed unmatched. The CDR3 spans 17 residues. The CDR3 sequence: CALGERILGNTRDKLIF. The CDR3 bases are TGTGCTCTTGGGGAACGAATACTGGGGAATACGCGCGATAAACTCATCTTT.